The T cell receptor beta chain described here comes from a study of shared clonotypes between healthy human individuals. A CD45RA-negative memory subset and a CD45RA+ naive subset were separated from the CD4+ cells. This clone has a single count. Its antigen is not identified. TCRdb keeps only in-frame clones here, not all; method: immunoSEQ multiplex PCR. The sample has around 1,100,000 clones, roughly 77% seen once; the top ten hold 0.89%. This CDR3 has 15 residues. Germline V lookup: CDR1 SQVTM, CDR2 ANQGSEA. V gave up 7 bases and J gave up 4 bases, with 22 bases separating them. Study-wide points: Between a few donors, naive CD4 clonotypes were shared at a level of around 5.2%.

The gene calls are TRBV29-1 and TRBJ1-2, with a tentative D call TRBD1 (5 bases). The source is a young man in good health. Some clones in this sample may be carry-over from other donors' samples. The specimen was memory CD4+ T cells from PBMCs. Regarding subset: CD45RA-negative fraction. The CDR3 spells CSAGYGGKGFYGYTF. CDR3 nucleotide sequence: TGCAGCGCCGGGTATGGTGGGAAGGGGTTCTATGGCTACACCTTC.